One and the same sample provided the 21 T cell receptor beta chains below, sequenced in a study of shared clonotypes between healthy human individuals. Profiled with immunoSEQ multiplex PCR; TCRdb holds only in-frame clones, not every one. Altogether 2 million to 2.5 million clones are present, approximately 96% being singletons, with the ten largest covering approximately 0.13%. Sequences were obtained from naive CD4+ T cells sorted from blood. Regarding subset: CD45RA+ positively selected. The origin of the receptors is a man between 18 and 35 years old in good health.

A note on this clone: Other DNA variants within this sample encode the same CDR3. V is TRBV20-1 and J is TRBJ2-3; D remains unclear. The ends were cut back, 4 bases at V and 2 bases at J, with 4 bases in the middle. The CDR3 loop spans 11 amino acids. Germline-derived CDR1 and CDR2 are DFQATT and SNEGSKA (reference sequence). This CDR3 is CSATYTDTQYF. In DNA form, the CDR3 reads TGCAGTGCTACCTACACAGATACGCAGTATTTT.

The chain carries TRBV4-1 and TRBJ2-2; the match to TRBD2 covers 7 bases. The CDR3 has 17 amino acids. Germline V CDR1 and CDR2: MGHRA, YSYEKL. Trimming cost V 3 bases and J 4 bases; bases outside gene matches: 11. CDR3 protein: CASSHDGAGRVTGELFF. The CDR3 nucleotides are TGCGCCAGCAGCCACGACGGAGCGGGAAGGGTCACCGGGGAGCTGTTTTTT.

The chain joins TRBV21-1 to TRBJ2-4; the D call in the table, TRBD2, was not verified against the DNA. TRBV21-1 is designated a pseudogene. The CDR3 loop spans 17 amino acids. CDR3 amino acids: CASSKFWAGSAKNIQYF. The CDR3 DNA is TGTGCCAGCAGCAAATTTTGGGCGGGGTCGGCCAAAAACATTCAGTACTTC.

The chain joins TRBV5-1 to TRBJ2-3; no clear D. Germline-derived CDR1 and CDR2 are SGHRS and YFSETQ. The CDR3 loop spans 12 amino acids. V was pared by 4 bases and J by 6 bases, with 9 bases between. For the CDR3, the DNA is TGCGCCAGCAGCCCAGCTAGGGATACGCAGTATTTT. It is translated as CASSPARDTQYF.

The chain combines TRBV19 with TRBJ2-1; 7 bases match TRBD1. Germline CDR1 is LNHDA and CDR2 is SQIVND (reference sequence). The CDR3 loop spans 13 amino acids. The V gene end was trimmed by 3 bases and the J gene end by 6 bases; junction bases not matched to a gene: 2. The CDR3 sequence is CASSIRQGNEQFF. DNA for the CDR3: TGTGCCAGTAGTATTCGACAGGGCAATGAGCAGTTCTTC.

The chain joins TRBV30 to TRBJ2-7; 14 bases line up with TRBD2. The germline gives CDR1 GTSNPN, CDR2 SVGIG (reference sequence). The V gene end was trimmed by 3 bases and the J gene end by 4 bases; junction bases not matched to a gene: 11. The CDR3 loop spans 17 amino acids. CDR3 coding DNA: TGTGCCTGGAGCCGGGGGCGACTAGCGGGAGGGCCGTACGAGCAGTACTTC. This translates into CAWSRGRLAGGPYEQYF.

The chain is built from TRBV4-1 and TRBJ2-4; 14 bases fit TRBD2. In germline, CDR1 is MGHRA, CDR2 YSYEKL. Germline trimming cut 0 bases from V and 3 bases from J; bases unmatched to any gene: 13. The CDR3 has 21 residues. The CDR3 coding sequence is TGCGCCAGCAGCCAAGATCCACTCGGGACTAGCGGGAGCGTCGGCAAAAACATTCAGTACTTC. Protein product: CASSQDPLGTSGSVGKNIQYF.

The chain uses TRBV6-5 and TRBJ1-2, with D possibly TRBD1 on 5 matching bases. In germline, CDR1 is MNHEY, CDR2 SVGAGI. This CDR3 region has 14 residues. Trimming removed 6 bases at V and 4 bases at J, with 15 bases between. In DNA form, the CDR3 reads TGTGCCAGCAGCCCCGTTGGGGGAAGCTATGGCTACACCTTC. Amino acids: CASSPVGGSYGYTF.

The chain carries TRBV2 and TRBJ1-2; 8 nucleotides agree with TRBD1. With V trimmed by 7 bases and J by 4 bases, 5 bases remained unmatched. This CDR3 comprises 13 residues. Looked up from germline, CDR1 is SNHLY and CDR2 is FYNNEI. This chain's CDR3 is CASIPGGVYGYTF. DNA of the CDR3: TGTGCCAGCATCCCAGGGGGCGTCTATGGCTACACCTTC.

With respect to this clone: Other DNA sequences in this specimen translate into the identical CDR3. V usage is TRBV29-1 and J usage is TRBJ2-7, with 7 bases identical to TRBD1. V gave up 2 bases and J gave up 5 bases; unmatched junction bases: 3. This CDR3 has 12 amino acids. CDR1 and CDR2 from the germline V gene are SQVTM and ANQGSEA. The DNA for the CDR3 is TGCAGCGTTGAATTAGGGGGCAACGAGCAGTACTTC. Residues: CSVELGGNEQYF.

This chain joins TRBV7-9 and TRBJ2-1, with TRBD2 matching over 10 bases. CDR1 is SEHNR and CDR2 is FQNEAQ in the germline V gene (reference sequence). The junction had 16 bases not matched to a gene; V was cut back by 5 bases and J by 6 bases. There are 18 residues in the CDR3. CDR3 bases: TGTGCCAGCAGCCCCACGGGAGTAGCGGGAGGAGGGGGCAATGAGCAGTTCTTC. It yields the protein CASSPTGVAGGGGNEQFF.

The chain couples TRBV11-2 to TRBJ2-7; 9 bases line up with TRBD1. The J segment lost 2 bases and the V segment lost 3 bases, leaving 5 bases of the junction unmatched. Germline V lookup: CDR1 SGHAT, CDR2 FQNNGV. The CDR3 covers 15 residues. The CDR3 loop reads CASSLRQGGAYEQYF. CDR3 in DNA: TGTGCCAGCAGCTTGAGACAGGGGGGGGCCTACGAGCAGTACTTC.

This chain uses TRBV7-9 with TRBJ1-1, with 9 bases matching TRBD1. Germline trimming cut 4 bases from V and 5 bases from J; bases unmatched to any gene: 5. Germline V gene sequence: CDR1 SEHNR, CDR2 FQNEAQ (reference sequence). This CDR3 has 14 amino acids. Here the CDR3 DNA reads TGTGCCAGCAGCTCCGACAGGGGGAGGACTGAAGCTTTCTTT. Translation gives CASSSDRGRTEAFF. Complete variable domain (other parts from reference TRBV7-9 and TRBJ1-1): DTGVSQNPRHKITKRGQNVTFRCDPISEHNRLYWYRQTLGQGPEFLTYFQNEAQLEKSRLLSDRFSAERPKGSFSTLEIQRTEQGDSAMYLCASSSDRGRTEAFFGQGTRLTVV.

The genes are TRBV18 and TRBJ2-5; TRBD1 matches 7 bases. V lost 3 bases, J lost 3 bases, and 7 bases stayed unmatched. Germline V lookup: CDR1 KGHSH, CDR2 LQKENI. This CDR3 region has 15 residues. The CDR3 nucleotides read TGTGCCAGCTCACCGATACAGGGGAAAGAAGAGACCCAGTACTTC. It encodes CASSPIQGKEETQYF.

The chain carries TRBV28 and TRBJ1-2, with 7 bases identical to TRBD1. Germline V gives CDR1 MDHEN, CDR2 SYDVKM. The V segment lost 7 bases and the J segment 5 bases; nucleotides outside the gene matches: 10. The CDR3 has 14 residues. CDR3 nucleotides: TGTGCCAGCAACCTTGGAGGGGGCCGGTATGGCTACACCTTC. Amino acid sequence: CASNLGGGRYGYTF.

This chain joins TRBV10-3 and TRBJ2-7; 9 bases line up with TRBD1. Germline V CDR1 and CDR2: ENHRY, SYGVKD. CDR3 length: 14 amino acids. J was trimmed by 6 bases and V by 4 bases; bases with no gene match: 7. The CDR3 reads CAISVGTGPLEQYF. CDR3 coding DNA: TGTGCCATCAGTGTAGGGACAGGGCCTCTCGAGCAGTACTTC.

A word on this clone: Additional DNA sequences in this sample encode the identical CDR3. The chain employs TRBV30 and TRBJ2-7; TRBD1 matches 8 bases. V lost 2 bases and J lost 4; bases outside the gene matches: 7. The V gene's germline CDR1 is GTSNPN and CDR2 SVGIG (reference sequence). The length of the CDR3 is 14 residues. The chain's CDR3 is CAWSRGQGAYEQYF. CDR3 sequence (DNA): TGTGCCTGGAGTAGGGGTCAGGGGGCTTACGAGCAGTACTTC.

This clone came up once. The rearrangement uses TRBV7-9 and TRBJ1-4, with 9 bases aligning to TRBD1. Trimming cost V 2 bases and J 6 bases; bases outside gene matches: 10. CDR1 is SEHNR, CDR2 FQNEAQ, per germline (reference sequence). The CDR3 spans 17 residues. This chain's CDR3 is CASSLRIGTGKDEKLFF. In nucleotides, the CDR3 is TGTGCCAGCAGCTTAAGAATTGGGACAGGGAAGGATGAAAAACTGTTTTTT. The variable domain in full, with the rest retrieved from reference TRBV7-9 and TRBJ1-4, is DTGVSQNPRHKITKRGQNVTFRCDPISEHNRLYWYRQTLGQGPEFLTYFQNEAQLEKSRLLSDRFSAERPKGSFSTLEIQRTEQGDSAMYLCASSLRIGTGKDEKLFFGSGTQLSVL.

CDR3 DNA sequence: TGTGCCACCAAGGGGGTCCACAATAGCAATCAGCCCCAGCATTTT. This sequence encodes CATKGVHNSNQPQHF. This rearrangement joins TRBV6-1 to TRBJ1-5, with D tentatively TRBD1 (6 bases). The V and J ends lost 10 bases and 0 bases respectively, with 16 bases between them. Looked up from germline, CDR1 is MNHNS and CDR2 is SASEGT. The length of the CDR3 is 15 residues.

The rearrangement links TRBV29-1 to TRBJ1-1, with 8 positions matching TRBD1. CDR1 and CDR2 from the germline V gene are SQVTM and ANQGSEA. The junction had 7 bases not matched to a gene; V was cut back by 2 bases and J by 8 bases. This CDR3 is built from 13 residues. CDR3 residues: CSVERVRGPEAFF. CDR3 bases: TGCAGCGTTGAAAGAGTCAGGGGGCCAGAAGCTTTCTTT.

This chain joins TRBV10-3 and TRBJ2-5; TRBD1 matches at 8 bases. The germline CDR1 and CDR2 sequences are ENHRY and SYGVKD. The CDR3 spans 15 residues. With V trimmed by 1 base and J by 5 bases, 6 bases remained unmatched. The CDR3 sequence is CAISELTGDWETQYF. CDR3 nucleotides: TGTGCCATCAGTGAGTTGACAGGGGATTGGGAGACCCAGTACTTC.